The 22 T cell receptor beta chains below come from one sample, sequenced in a study of tumor-infiltrating lymphocytes in primary liver carcinoma. From about 530 ng total RNA, TCR beta cDNA was generated with a primer in the constant region. Generation of the TCR beta libraries relied on three nested multiplex PCR rounds using slightly modified ARM-PCR. In the first two PCR rounds, TRBV1-TRBV30 forward primers were paired with a C-beta reverse primer, and each round lasted around 10 cycles. MiXCR, run by TCRdb on the multiplex PCR reads, gives a single entry per CDR3 protein. This sample has fewer than 350,000 distinct CDR3 sequences, with around three fifths found just once. Unsorted whole blood yielded the blood RNA, and germline DNA was also extracted. The sequenced sample was peripheral blood. The receptors derive from a man aged 40-55 years with primary liver carcinoma and hepatitis B virus infection.

There are many counts of this clonotype. V and J are TRBV4-2 and TRBJ2-5, with 7 bases that match TRBD1. After removal of 1 base from V and 1 base from J, the junction contained 6 bases not matched to a gene. Germline lookup yields CDR1 LGHNA and CDR2 YNFKEQ. The length of the CDR3 is 16 residues. As DNA, the CDR3 is TGTGCCAGCAGCCAAGGAGGGACAGCCTCCCAAGAGACCCAGTACTTC. This codes for CASSQGGTASQETQYF.

This clonotype was observed a handful of times. V usage is TRBV5-1 and J usage is TRBJ1-1; no reliable D call. From germline, CDR1 is SGHRS and CDR2 YFSETQ. V shed 1 base and J shed 0 bases, with 7 bases lying between them. The CDR3 sequence is 14 residues long. The CDR3 reads CASSLKVMNTEAFF. The DNA of the CDR3 is TGCGCCAGCAGCTTGAAAGTCATGAACACTGAAGCTTTCTTT.

Regarding this clonotype: At one end, the junction sequence differs from germline, possibly due to a read error. The chain recombines TRBV6-1 with TRBJ2-7; no clear D. The germline gives CDR1 MNHNS, CDR2 SASEGT. CDR3 length equals 12 residues. Here the CDR3 DNA reads TGTGCCAGCAGTTTAAGCATCTACGAGCGGTACTTC. It is translated as CASSLSIYERYF.

A remark on this clonotype: This sequence may be a read error, since a much larger clone differs from it by one base. This chain connects TRBV12-3 or TRBV12-4 to TRBJ2-1; a possible D gene is TRBD2 (5 bases). This CDR3 comprises 16 residues. As DNA, the CDR3 is TGTGCCGGCAGAACTAGAGGCAGGAGCTCCTACAATGAGCAGTTCTTC. This sequence encodes CAGRTRGRSSYNEQFF.

In the case of this clonotype: Its ends do not fully match the called genes, so a read error is possible. The J gene is TRBJ2-2, the V gene TRBV11-3, with D perhaps being TRBD1 or TRBD2 (6 bases each). The CDR3 is 16 residues long. Germline V gene lookup returns CDR1 SGHNT and CDR2 YENEEA. In DNA form, the CDR3 reads TGTGTCAGCAGCCAAGGGGGGACGGCGAACAGCGGGGAGCTGTTTTTT. This encodes CVSSQGGTANSGELFF.

Comment on this clonotype: The conserved phenylalanine or tryptophan is not found at the CDR3 terminus, so this likely reflects a read error. This chain uses TRBV29-1 with TRBJ2-3, with D tentatively TRBD1 (5 bases). The CDR3 sequence is 16 residues long. Germline V gene lookup returns CDR1 SQVTM and CDR2 ANQGSEA. The CDR3 DNA reads as TGCAGTGTTGAGGCGCTCAATCCAGGGTCTGCAGATACGCAGTATTAT. Protein sequence: CSVEALNPGSADTQYY.

This clonotype was seen just once. The genes are TRBV7-3 and TRBJ2-1; 9 nucleotides line up with TRBD1. The germline gives CDR1 SGHTA, CDR2 FQGTGA. V dropped 5 bases and J dropped 9; count of bases not matched to a gene: 11. The CDR3 length is 15 residues. CDR3 protein: CASSPTGTGRGEQFF. The CDR3 DNA follows: TGTGCCAGCAGCCCAACGGGGACAGGGAGGGGTGAGCAGTTCTTC.

This clonotype was seen once. A clone one base away is much larger, so this may be a read error. V is TRBV5-5 and J is TRBJ2-1; 12 bases are shared with TRBD1. The germline CDR1 and CDR2 sequences are SGHKS and YYEKEE (reference sequence). The junction had 13 bases not matched to a gene; V was cut back by 7 bases and J by 11 bases. The CDR3 sequence is 15 residues long. In nucleotides, the CDR3 is TGTGCCAGCGCCACCCCGGGACAGGGGGCCGATAAGCAGTTCTTC. Amino acid sequence: CASATPGQGADKQFF. Based on the CDR3 plus reference TRBV5-5 and TRBJ2-1, the full variable domain is DAGVTQSPTHLIKTRGQQVTLRCSPISGHKSVSWYQQVLGQGPQFIFQYYEKEERGRGNFPDRFSARQFPNYSSELNVNALLLGDSALYLCASATPGQGADKQFFGPGTRLTVL.

V and J are TRBV11-2 and TRBJ2-7; possibly TRBD2 for D (6 bases). Germline lookup yields CDR1 SGHAT and CDR2 FQNNGV. The CDR3 totals 14 residues. The CDR3 sequence: CNSSLGLATYEQYF. CDR3 DNA sequence: TGTAACAGCAGCTTGGGACTCGCTACCTACGAGCAGTACTTC.

Notes on this clonotype: A read error may explain this, as a much larger clone is one base away. The J gene is TRBJ2-5, the V gene TRBV12-3 or TRBV12-4, with 10 bases matching TRBD2. V lost 7 bases, J lost 9 bases, and 8 bases stayed unmatched. CDR3 length: 13 residues. CDR3 amino acids: CASNTTSGMAQYF. The CDR3 nucleotides are TGTGCCAGCAACACCACTAGCGGGATGGCCCAGTACTTC.

Concerning this clonotype itself: A much larger clone is a single base away; this may be a read error. This rearrangement joins TRBV5-5 to TRBJ1-6, with D perhaps matching TRBD1 (6 bases). This CDR3 is 15 amino acids long. The V gene's germline CDR1 is SGHKS and CDR2 YYEKEE (reference sequence). V was trimmed by 4 bases and J by 7 bases, leaving 15 bases between them. The CDR3 nucleotides are TGTGCCAGCAGCCTGTGGGGTGGGGGCAATTCACCCCTCCACTTT. Its translation is CASSLWGGGNSPLHF.

This clonotype was counted ten times or more. V gene TRBV10-3 combines with J gene TRBJ2-1; TRBD1 might be the D (6 bases). Germline V lookup: CDR1 ENHRY, CDR2 SYGVKD. CDR3 length equals 13 residues. Trimming took off 6 bases at V and 4 bases at J, with 10 bases between the two ends. The CDR3 sequence is CAISQQGYNEQFF. The CDR3 coding sequence is TGTGCCATCAGCCAACAGGGATACAATGAGCAGTTCTTC.

To note about this clonotype: This may be a read error: a much more frequent sequence differs by one nucleotide. CDR3 bases: TGTGCCAGCAGGGGGACAGGGGCTAATTCACCCCTCCACTTT. It specifies CASRGTGANSPLHF. The chain carries TRBV6-6 and TRBJ1-6; 10 bases match TRBD1. This CDR3 has 14 amino acids. The germline V gene has CDR1 MNHNY and CDR2 SVGAGI (reference sequence). The J segment lost 6 bases and the V segment lost 6 bases, leaving 2 bases of the junction unmatched.

This chain joins TRBV11-3 and TRBJ2-2; tentatively, D is TRBD2 (5 bases). CDR1 is SGHNT and CDR2 is YENEEA in the germline V gene. The V gene lost 1 base and the J gene lost 9 bases, with 15 bases spanning the gap. The CDR3 has 15 amino acids. The CDR3 bases are TGTGCCAGCAGCTTAGCTGGAGGAAACACTTGGGAGCTGTTTTTT. Residues: CASSLAGGNTWELFF.

This clonotype was seen a handful of times. V is TRBV5-6 and J is TRBJ2-1, with D perhaps given as TRBD1 or TRBD2 (5 bases each). V was clipped by 2 bases and J by 0 bases, with 9 bases between them. The germline gives CDR1 SGHDT, CDR2 YYEEEE. This CDR3 contains 15 residues. CDR3 sequence (DNA): TGTGCCAGCAGCTTTCGGGGCAGCTCCTACAATGAGCAGTTCTTC. It is translated as CASSFRGSSYNEQFF.

This clonotype was counted at least ten times. The gene calls are TRBV6-6 and TRBJ2-2; possible D gene TRBD1, 5 bases. Germline lookup yields CDR1 MNHNY and CDR2 SVGAGI (reference sequence). The ends were cut back, 2 bases at V and 4 bases at J, with 5 bases in the middle. The CDR3 consists of 13 residues. CDR3 nucleotide sequence: TGTGCCAGCAGTTACAGGGGCACCGGGGAGCTGTTTTTT. It yields the protein CASSYRGTGELFF.

This clonotype was seen a few times. This sequence may be a read error, since a much larger clone differs from it by one base. This chain links TRBV4-1 with TRBJ2-5; the match to TRBD2 covers 7 bases. Germline values: CDR1 MGHRA, CDR2 YSYEKL. The CDR3 spans 14 residues. CDR3 amino acids: CASSPVAGQGTQYF. Written as DNA, the CDR3 is TGCGCCAGCAGCCCTGTAGCGGGCCAAGGGACCCAGTACTTC.

This clonotype was detected ten times or more. V gene TRBV29-1 combines with J gene TRBJ2-7; no clear D gene. The CDR3 is 13 residues long. Germline CDR1 is SQVTM and CDR2 is ANQGSEA. Trimming stripped 4 bases from V and 3 bases from J, with 13 bases between. The CDR3 coding sequence is TGCAGCGTTGGGCCGACCACCGACTACGAGCAGTACTTC. This codes for CSVGPTTDYEQYF.

This clonotype has just one count. The germline gene is not matched at one end of the junction; a read error may be the cause. The CDR3 nucleotides read TGCGCCATCAGTGGAGCCCCCGGGACAGAATACAATGAGCAGTTCTTC. Translating gives CAISGAPGTEYNEQFF. The rearrangement uses TRBV12-3 or TRBV12-4 and TRBJ2-1; 7 nucleotides line up with TRBD1. This CDR3 comprises 16 residues.

Concerning this clonotype itself: Given a much more abundant clone one base away, this may be a read error. The chain carries TRBV12-3 or TRBV12-4 and TRBJ1-5; D not certain. The CDR3 is made up of 14 amino acids. The CDR3, as DNA: TGTGCCAGCAGTCCCTCAGGCGGCAATCAGCCCCAGCGTTTT. It codes for CASSPSGGNQPQRF.

This clonotype was seen many times. The V gene is TRBV29-1, the J gene TRBJ2-1, with 9 positions matching TRBD2. This CDR3 is built from 15 residues. V lost 8 bases and J lost 8; bases outside the gene matches: 16. Germline CDR1 and CDR2: SQVTM and ANQGSEA. CDR3 sequence: CSSWGGRALRDEQFF. The CDR3 DNA is TGCAGCTCCTGGGGCGGGAGGGCCCTTAGGGATGAGCAGTTCTTC.

Concerning this clonotype: With a much larger clone just one base away, this may be a read error. This chain connects TRBV29-1 to TRBJ2-2; tentative D call: TRBD2 (6 bases). Per the germline V gene, CDR1 is SQVTM and CDR2 is ANQGSEA. The CDR3 is 14 residues long. CDR3 region: CNVVTSPNTGELFF. CDR3 coding DNA: TGCAACGTTGTAACTAGCCCCAACACCGGGGAGCTGTTTTTT.